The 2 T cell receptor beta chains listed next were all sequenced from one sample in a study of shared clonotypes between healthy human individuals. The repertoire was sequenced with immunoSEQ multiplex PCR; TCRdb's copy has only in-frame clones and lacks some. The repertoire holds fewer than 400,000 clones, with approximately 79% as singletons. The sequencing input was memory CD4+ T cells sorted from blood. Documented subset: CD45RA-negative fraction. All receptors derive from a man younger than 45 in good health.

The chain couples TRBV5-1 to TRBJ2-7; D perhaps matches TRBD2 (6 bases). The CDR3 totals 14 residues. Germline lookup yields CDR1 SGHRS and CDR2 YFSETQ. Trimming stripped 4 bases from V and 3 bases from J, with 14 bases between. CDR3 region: CASSPIDGSYEQYF. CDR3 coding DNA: TGCGCCAGCAGCCCGATTGACGGGAGCTACGAGCAGTACTTC.

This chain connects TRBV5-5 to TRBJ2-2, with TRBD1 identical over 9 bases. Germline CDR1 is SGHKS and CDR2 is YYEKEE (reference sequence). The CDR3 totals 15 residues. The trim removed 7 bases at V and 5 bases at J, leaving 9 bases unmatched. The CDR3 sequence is CASERGTGRTGELFF. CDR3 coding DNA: TGTGCCAGCGAGAGGGGGACAGGGCGGACCGGGGAGCTGTTTTTT.